This TCR beta chain was recorded in a study of blood T cell repertoires in COVID-19. Participants' own reports of clinical history determined their cohort assignment. In the study's own analysis: Cell counts per sample came from amplifying reference gene primers. The assay was immunoSEQ multiplex PCR, and TCRdb's table has in-frame clones only and misses some. The D gene and trimming were derived from the DNA, and the V and J assignments and clone size from that table. In the table there are under 450,000 clones, roughly 90% of which are singletons. In germline, CDR1 is LNHDA, CDR2 SQIVND (reference sequence). This CDR3 spans 11 amino acids. The germline V and J ends were trimmed by 4 bases and 6 bases, with 6 bases remaining between them.

This clonotype was obtained from a woman aged 35 to 49 who had been exposed to COVID-19. This rearrangement joins TRBV19 to TRBJ1-2; D gene unclear. The sequenced material came from PBMCs or T cells enriched from blood (not recorded which). The CDR3 loop reads CASSSQDGYTF. The CDR3 nucleotides read TGTGCCAGTAGTAGTCAGGATGGCTACACCTTC. The complete variable domain, with remaining parts taken from reference TRBV19 and TRBJ1-2, reads DGGITQSPKYLFRKEGQNVTLSCEQNLNHDAMYWYRQDPGQGLRLIYYSQIVNDFQKGDIAEGYSVSREKKESFPLTVTSAQKNPTAFYLCASSSQDGYTFGSGTRLTVV.